The present T cell receptor (beta chain) was sequenced within a study of blood T cell repertoires in COVID-19. Study at large: Some COVID-19 samples were acute and others convalescent; all came from the United States, Italy and Spain. From T cells, B-cell-depleted T cells, or PBMCs came the material, which was cDNA or gDNA.

Methods used by the authors: It was from reference gene primer amplification that nucleated cell counts were estimated. Repertoires were generated with immunoSEQ multiplex PCR, while TCRdb's copy carries only in-frame clones and drops some. V and J calls and clone size follow that table, whereas D and trimming were derived from the DNA. The sample carries more than 150,000 clones, more than 75% recorded once. Looked up from germline, CDR1 is LNHDA and CDR2 is SQIVND (reference sequence). Unmatched junction bases numbered 5, after V lost 4 bases and J lost 0 bases. This CDR3 spans 16 amino acids. Sequenced input: peripheral blood. This chain links TRBV19 with TRBJ1-1; 10 bases line up with TRBD1. This receptor was obtained from a middle-aged man with active or convalescent COVID-19. The CDR3 protein is CASSTDRGLLNTEAFF. In nucleotides, the CDR3 is TGTGCCAGTAGTACTGACAGGGGGCTACTGAACACTGAAGCTTTCTTT.